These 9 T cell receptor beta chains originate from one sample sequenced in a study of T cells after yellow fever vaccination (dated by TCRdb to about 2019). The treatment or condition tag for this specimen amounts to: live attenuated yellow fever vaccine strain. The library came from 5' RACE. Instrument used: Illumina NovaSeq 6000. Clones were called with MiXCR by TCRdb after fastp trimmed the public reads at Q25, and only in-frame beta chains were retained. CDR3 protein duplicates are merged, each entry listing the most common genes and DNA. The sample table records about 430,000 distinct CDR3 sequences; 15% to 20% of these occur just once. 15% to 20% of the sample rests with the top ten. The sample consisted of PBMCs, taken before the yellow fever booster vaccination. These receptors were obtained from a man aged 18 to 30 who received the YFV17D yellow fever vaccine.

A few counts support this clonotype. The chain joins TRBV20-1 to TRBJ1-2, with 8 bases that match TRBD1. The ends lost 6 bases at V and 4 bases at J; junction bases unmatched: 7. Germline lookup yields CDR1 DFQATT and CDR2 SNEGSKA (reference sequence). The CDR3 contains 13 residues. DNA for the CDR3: TGCAGTGCAGGACAGGGACGAGGCTATGGCTACACCTTC. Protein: CSAGQGRGYGYTF.

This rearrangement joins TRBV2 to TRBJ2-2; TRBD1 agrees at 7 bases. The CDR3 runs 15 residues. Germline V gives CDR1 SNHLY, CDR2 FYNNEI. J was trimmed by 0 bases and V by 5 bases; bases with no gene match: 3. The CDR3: CASSWQGANTGELFF. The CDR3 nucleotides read TGTGCCAGCAGTTGGCAGGGGGCGAACACCGGGGAGCTGTTTTTT.

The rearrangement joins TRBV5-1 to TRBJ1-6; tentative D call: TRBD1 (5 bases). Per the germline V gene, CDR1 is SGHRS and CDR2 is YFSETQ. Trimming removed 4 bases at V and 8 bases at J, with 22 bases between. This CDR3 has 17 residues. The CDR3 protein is CASSLTGPGRGDSPLHF. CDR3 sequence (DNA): TGCGCCAGCAGCCTAACGGGACCGGGAAGAGGGGATTCACCCCTCCACTTT.

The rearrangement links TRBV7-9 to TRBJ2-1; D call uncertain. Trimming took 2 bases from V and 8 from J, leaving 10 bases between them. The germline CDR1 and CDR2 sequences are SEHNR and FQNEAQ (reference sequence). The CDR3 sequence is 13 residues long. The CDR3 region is CASSLQGIDEQFF. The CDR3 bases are TGTGCCAGCAGCTTACAAGGGATCGATGAGCAGTTCTTC.

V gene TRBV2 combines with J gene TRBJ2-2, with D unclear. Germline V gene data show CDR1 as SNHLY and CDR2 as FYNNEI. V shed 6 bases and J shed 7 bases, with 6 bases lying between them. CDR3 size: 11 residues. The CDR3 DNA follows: TGTGCCAGCAGACGGTTCGGGGAGCTGTTTTTT. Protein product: CASRRFGELFF.

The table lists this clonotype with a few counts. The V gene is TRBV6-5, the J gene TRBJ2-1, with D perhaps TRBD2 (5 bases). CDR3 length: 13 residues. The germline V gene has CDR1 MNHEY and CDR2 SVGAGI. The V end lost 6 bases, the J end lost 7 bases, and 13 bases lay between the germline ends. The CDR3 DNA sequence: TGTGCCAGCAGACTAGGTCTGTGGAATGAGCAGTTCTTC. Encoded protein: CASRLGLWNEQFF.

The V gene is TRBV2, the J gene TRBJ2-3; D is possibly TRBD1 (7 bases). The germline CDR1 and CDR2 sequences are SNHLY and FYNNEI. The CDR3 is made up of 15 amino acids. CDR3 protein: CAIRQGGTATDTQYF. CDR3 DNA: TGTGCTATCAGACAGGGCGGGACAGCCACAGATACGCAGTATTTT.

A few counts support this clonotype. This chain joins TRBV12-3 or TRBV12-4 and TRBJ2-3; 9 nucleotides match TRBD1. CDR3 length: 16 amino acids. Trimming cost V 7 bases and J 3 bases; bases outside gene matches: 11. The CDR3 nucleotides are TGTGCCAGCACCGAGCTACAGGGGGCAAGGACAGATACGCAGTATTTT. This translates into CASTELQGARTDTQYF.

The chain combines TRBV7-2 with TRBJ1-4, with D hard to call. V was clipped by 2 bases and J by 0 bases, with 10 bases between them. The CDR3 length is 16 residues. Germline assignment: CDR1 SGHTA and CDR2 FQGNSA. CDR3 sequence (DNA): TGTGCCAGCAGCTTAATGAGGGCAACAACTAATGAAAAACTGTTTTTT. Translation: CASSLMRATTNEKLFF.